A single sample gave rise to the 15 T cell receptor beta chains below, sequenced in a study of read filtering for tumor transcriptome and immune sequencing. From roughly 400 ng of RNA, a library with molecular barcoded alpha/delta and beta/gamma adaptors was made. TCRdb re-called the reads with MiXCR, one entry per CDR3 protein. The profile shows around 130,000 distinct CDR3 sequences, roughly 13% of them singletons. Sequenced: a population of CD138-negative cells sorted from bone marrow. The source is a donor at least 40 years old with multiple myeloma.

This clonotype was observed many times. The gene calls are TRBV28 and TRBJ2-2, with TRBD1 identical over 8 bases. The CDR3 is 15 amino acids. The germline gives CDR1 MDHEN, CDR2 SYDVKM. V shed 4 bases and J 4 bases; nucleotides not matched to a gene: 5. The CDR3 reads CASSSGQVTTGELFF. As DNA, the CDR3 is TGTGCCAGCAGTTCGGGACAGGTGACCACCGGGGAGCTGTTTTTT.

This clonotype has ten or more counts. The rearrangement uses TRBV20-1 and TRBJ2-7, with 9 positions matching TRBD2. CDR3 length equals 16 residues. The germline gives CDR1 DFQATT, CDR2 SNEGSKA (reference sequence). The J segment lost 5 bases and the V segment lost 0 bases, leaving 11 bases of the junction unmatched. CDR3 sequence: CSARDPRVAGVHEQYF. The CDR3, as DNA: TGCAGTGCTAGAGATCCCCGGGTAGCGGGAGTCCACGAGCAGTACTTC.

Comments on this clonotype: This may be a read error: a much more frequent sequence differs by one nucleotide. The CDR3 protein is CSAHHTGRNTEAFF. The CDR3 DNA reads TGCAGTGCTCACCATACAGGGCGGAACACTGAAGCTTTCTTT. The chain has TRBV20-1 and TRBJ1-1; D is possibly TRBD1 (6 bases). Germline V gene data show CDR1 as DFQATT and CDR2 as SNEGSKA (reference sequence). V lost 5 bases and J 1 base, leaving 14 bases between the germline ends. The CDR3 sequence is 14 residues long.

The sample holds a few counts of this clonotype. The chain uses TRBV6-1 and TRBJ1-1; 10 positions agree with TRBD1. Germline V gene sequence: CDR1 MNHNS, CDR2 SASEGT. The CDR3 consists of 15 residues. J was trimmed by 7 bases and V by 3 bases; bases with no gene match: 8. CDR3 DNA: TGTGCCAGCAGTGATCCGGGACAGGGGAGAGGTGAAGCTTTCTTT. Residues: CASSDPGQGRGEAFF.

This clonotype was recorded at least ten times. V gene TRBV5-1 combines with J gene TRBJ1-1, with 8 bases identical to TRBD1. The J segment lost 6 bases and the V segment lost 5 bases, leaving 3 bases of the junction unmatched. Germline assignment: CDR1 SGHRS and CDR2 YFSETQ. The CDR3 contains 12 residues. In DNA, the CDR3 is TGCGCCAGCAGTTTACAGGGGGCTGAAGCTTTCTTT. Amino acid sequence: CASSLQGAEAFF. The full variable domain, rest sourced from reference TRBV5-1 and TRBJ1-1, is KAGVTQTPRYLIKTRGQQVTLSCSPISGHRSVSWYQQTPGQGLQFLFEYFSETQRNKGNFPGRFSGRQFSNSRSEMNVSTLELGDSALYLCASSLQGAEAFFGQGTRLTVV.

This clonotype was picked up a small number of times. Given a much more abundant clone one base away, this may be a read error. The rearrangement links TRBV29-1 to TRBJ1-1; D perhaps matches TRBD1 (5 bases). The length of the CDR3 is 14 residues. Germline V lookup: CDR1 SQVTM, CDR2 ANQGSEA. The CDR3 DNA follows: TGCAGCTTGATTGAGGGACGGAAGAACACTGTAGCTTTCTTT. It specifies CSLIEGRKNTVAFF.

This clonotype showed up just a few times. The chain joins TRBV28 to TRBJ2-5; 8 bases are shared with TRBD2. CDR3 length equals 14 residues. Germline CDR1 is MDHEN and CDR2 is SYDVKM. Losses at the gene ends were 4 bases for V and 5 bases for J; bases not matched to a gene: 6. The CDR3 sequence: CASSSSGSGETQYF. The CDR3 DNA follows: TGTGCCAGCAGTTCCAGCGGGAGTGGTGAGACCCAGTACTTC.

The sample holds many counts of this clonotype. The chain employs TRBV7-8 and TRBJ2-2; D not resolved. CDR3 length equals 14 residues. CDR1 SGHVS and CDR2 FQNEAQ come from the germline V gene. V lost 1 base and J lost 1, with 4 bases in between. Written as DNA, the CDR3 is TGTGCCAGCAGCTTAGGCGAGAACACCGGGGAGCTGTTTTTT. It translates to CASSLGENTGELFF.

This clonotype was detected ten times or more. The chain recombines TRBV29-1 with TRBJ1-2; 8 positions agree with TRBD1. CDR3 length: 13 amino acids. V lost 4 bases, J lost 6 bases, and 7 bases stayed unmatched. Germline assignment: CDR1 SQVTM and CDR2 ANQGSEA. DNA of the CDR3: TGCAGCGTTGCGGGACAGGTGTTCGATGGCTACACCTTC. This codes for CSVAGQVFDGYTF.

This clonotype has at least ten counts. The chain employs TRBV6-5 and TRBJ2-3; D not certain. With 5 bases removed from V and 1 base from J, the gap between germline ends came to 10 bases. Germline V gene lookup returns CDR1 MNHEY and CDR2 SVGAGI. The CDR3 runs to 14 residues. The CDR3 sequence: CASSRSLGTDTQYF. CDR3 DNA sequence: TGTGCCAGCAGTCGGTCCCTTGGCACAGATACGCAGTATTTT.

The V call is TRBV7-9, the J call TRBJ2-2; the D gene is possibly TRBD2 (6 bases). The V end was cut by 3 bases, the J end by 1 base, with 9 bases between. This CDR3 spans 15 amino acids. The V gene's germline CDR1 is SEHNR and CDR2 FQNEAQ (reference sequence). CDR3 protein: CASSFWRENTGELFF. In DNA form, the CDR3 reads TGTGCCAGCAGCTTCTGGCGGGAGAACACCGGGGAGCTGTTTTTT. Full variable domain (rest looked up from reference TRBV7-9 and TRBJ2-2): DTGVSQNPRHKITKRGQNVTFRCDPISEHNRLYWYRQTLGQGPEFLTYFQNEAQLEKSRLLSDRFSAERPKGSFSTLEIQRTEQGDSAMYLCASSFWRENTGELFFGEGSRLTVL.

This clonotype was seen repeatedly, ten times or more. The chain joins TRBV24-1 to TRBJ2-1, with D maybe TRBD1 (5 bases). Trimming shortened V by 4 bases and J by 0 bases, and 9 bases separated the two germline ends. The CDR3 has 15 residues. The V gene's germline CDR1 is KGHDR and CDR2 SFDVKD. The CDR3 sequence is CATSDRAGSYNEQFF. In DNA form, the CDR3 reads TGTGCCACCAGTGACAGGGCAGGCTCCTACAATGAGCAGTTCTTC.

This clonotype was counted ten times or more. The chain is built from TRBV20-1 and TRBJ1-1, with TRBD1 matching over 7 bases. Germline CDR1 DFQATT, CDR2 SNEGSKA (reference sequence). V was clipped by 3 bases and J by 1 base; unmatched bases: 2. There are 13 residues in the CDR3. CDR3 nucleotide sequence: TGCAGTGCTAGGCGACAGGGGAACACTGAAGCTTTCTTT. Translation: CSARRQGNTEAFF.

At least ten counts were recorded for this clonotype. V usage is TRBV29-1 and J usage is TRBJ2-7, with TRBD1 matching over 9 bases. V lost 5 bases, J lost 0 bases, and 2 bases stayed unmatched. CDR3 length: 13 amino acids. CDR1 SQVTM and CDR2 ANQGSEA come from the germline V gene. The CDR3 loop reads CSVRTGVSYEQYF. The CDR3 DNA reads TGCAGCGTTCGGACAGGGGTCTCCTACGAGCAGTACTTC.

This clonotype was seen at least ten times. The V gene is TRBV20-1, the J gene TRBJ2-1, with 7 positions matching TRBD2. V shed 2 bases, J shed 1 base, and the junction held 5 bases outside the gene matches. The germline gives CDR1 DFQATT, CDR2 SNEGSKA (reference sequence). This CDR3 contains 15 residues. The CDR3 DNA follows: TGCAGTGCTAGACCTCTAGCGGAGTCCTACAATGAGCAGTTCTTC. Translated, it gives CSARPLAESYNEQFF.